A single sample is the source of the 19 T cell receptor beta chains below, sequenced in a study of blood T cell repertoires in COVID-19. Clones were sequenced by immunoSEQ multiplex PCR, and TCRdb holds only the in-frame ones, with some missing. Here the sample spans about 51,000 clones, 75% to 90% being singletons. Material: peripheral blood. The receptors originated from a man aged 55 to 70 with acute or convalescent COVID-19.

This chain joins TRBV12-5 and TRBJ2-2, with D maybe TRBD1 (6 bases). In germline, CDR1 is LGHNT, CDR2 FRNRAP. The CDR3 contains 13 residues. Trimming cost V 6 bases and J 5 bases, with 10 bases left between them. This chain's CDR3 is CASGLGGTGELFF. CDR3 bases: TGTGCTAGTGGCTTAGGGGGTACCGGGGAGCTGTTTTTT.

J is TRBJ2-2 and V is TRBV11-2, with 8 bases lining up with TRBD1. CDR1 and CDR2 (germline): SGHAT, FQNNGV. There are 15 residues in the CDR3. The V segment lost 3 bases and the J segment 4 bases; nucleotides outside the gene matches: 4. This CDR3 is CASSFAGGTTGELFF. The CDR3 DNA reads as TGTGCCAGCAGCTTCGCAGGGGGCACCACCGGGGAGCTGTTTTTT. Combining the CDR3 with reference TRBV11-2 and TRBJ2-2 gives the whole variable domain EAGVAQSPRYKIIEKRQSVAFWCNPISGHATLYWYQQILGQGPKLLIQFQNNGVVDDSQLPKDRFSAERLKGVDSTLKIQPAKLEDSAVYLCASSFAGGTTGELFFGEGSRLTVL.

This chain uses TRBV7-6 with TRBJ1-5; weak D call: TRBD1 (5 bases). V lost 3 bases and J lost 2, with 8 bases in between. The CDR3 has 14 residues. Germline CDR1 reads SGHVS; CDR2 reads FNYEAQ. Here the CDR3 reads CASSLRGGNQPQHF. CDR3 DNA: TGTGCCAGCAGCTTGCGGGGGGGCAATCAGCCCCAGCATTTT.

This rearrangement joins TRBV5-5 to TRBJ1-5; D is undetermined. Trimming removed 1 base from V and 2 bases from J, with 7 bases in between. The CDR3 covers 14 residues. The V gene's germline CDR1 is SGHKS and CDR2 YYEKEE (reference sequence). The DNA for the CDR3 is TGTGCCAGCAGCTTGCAAGCCGGCAATCAGCCCCAGCATTTT. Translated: CASSLQAGNQPQHF.

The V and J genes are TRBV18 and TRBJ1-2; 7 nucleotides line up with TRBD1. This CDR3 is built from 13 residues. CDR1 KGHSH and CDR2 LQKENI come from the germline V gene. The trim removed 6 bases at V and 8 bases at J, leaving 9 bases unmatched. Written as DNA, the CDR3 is TGTGCCAGCTCTCCTAGACAGGGTGAGGGCTACACCTTC. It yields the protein CASSPRQGEGYTF.

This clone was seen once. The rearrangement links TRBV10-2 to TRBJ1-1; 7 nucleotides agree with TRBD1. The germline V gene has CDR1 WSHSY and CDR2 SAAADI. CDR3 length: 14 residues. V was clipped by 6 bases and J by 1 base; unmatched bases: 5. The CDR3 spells CASRQGFTNTEAFF. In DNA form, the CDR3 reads TGCGCCAGCAGACAGGGGTTCACGAACACTGAAGCTTTCTTT.

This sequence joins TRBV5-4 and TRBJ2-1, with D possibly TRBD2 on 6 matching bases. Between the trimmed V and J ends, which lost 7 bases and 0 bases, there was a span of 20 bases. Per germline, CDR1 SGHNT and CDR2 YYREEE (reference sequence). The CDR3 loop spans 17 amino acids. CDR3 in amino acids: CASGPGGRAHSYNEQFF. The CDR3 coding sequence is TGTGCCAGCGGCCCCGGAGGGCGGGCACACTCCTACAATGAGCAGTTCTTC.

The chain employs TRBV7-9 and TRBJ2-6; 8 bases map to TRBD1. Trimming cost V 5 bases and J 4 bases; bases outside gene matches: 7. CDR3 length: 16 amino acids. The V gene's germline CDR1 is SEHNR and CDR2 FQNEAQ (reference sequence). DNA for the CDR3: TGTGCCAGCAGCCGACGACAGGGGCCCGGGGCCAACGTCCTGACTTTC. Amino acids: CASSRRQGPGANVLTF.

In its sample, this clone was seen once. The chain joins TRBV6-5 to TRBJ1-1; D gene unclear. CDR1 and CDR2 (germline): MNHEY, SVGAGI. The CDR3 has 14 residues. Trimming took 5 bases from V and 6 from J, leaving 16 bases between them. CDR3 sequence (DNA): TGTGCCAGCAGTCTCAAGGACGGAGGCCCTGAAGCTTTCTTT. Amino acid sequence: CASSLKDGGPEAFF.

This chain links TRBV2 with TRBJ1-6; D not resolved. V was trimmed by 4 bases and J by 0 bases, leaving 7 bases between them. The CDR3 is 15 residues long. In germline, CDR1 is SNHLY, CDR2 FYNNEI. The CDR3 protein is CASSVRGSYNSPLHF. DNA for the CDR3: TGTGCCAGCAGTGTCCGGGGCTCCTATAATTCACCCCTCCACTTT.

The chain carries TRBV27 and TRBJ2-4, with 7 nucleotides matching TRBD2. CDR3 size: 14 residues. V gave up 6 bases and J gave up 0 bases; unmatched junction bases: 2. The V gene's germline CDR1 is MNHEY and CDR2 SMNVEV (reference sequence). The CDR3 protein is CASSRGVAKNIQYF. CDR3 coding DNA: TGTGCCAGCAGCCGGGGGGTAGCCAAAAACATTCAGTACTTC.

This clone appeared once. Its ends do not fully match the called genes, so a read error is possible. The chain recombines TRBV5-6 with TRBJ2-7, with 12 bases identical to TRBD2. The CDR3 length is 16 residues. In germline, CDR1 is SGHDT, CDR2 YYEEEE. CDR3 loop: CASSRLTSGGFYGQYF. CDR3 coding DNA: TGTGCCAGCAGCCGACTGACTAGCGGGGGATTCTACGGGCAGTACTTC.

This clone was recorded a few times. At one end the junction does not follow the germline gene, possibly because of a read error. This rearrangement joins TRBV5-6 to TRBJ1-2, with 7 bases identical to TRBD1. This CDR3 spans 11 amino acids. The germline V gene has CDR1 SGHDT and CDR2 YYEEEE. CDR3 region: CASSYSGTEVF. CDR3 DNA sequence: TGTGCCAGCAGCTACTCCGGGACAGAAGTTTTC. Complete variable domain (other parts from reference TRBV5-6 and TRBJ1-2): DAGVTQSPTHLIKTRGQQVTLRCSPKSGHDTVSWYQQALGQGPQFIFQYYEEEERQRGNFPDRFSGHQFPNYSSELNVNALLLGDSALYLCASSYSGTEVFGSGTRLTVV.

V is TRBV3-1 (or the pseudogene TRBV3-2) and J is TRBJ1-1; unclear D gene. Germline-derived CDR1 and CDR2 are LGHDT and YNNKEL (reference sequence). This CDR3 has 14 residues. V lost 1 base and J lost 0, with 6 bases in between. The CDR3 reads CASSQGAVNTEAFF. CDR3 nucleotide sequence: TGTGCCAGCAGCCAAGGGGCAGTGAACACTGAAGCTTTCTTT.

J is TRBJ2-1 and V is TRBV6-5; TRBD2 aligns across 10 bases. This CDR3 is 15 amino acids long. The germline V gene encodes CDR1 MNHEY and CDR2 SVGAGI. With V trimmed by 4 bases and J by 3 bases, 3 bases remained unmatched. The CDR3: CASSWTSGNYNEQFF. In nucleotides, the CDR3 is TGTGCCAGCAGTTGGACTAGCGGAAACTACAATGAGCAGTTCTTC.

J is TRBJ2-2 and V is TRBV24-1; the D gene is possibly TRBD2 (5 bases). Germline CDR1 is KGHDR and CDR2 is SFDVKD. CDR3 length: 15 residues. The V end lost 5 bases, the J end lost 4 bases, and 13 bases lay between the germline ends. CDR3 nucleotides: TGTGCCACCAGTGTCTCCAGCGGTCCCACCGGGGAGCTGTTTTTT. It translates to CATSVSSGPTGELFF.

Here the CDR3 reads CASSHSSGRPYNEQFF. CDR3 nucleotide sequence: TGTGCCAGCAGCCACTCTAGCGGGAGGCCCTACAATGAGCAGTTCTTC. The rearrangement joins TRBV14 to TRBJ2-1, with TRBD2 matching over 11 bases. The CDR3 extends over 16 amino acids. V gave up 3 bases and J gave up 2 bases; unmatched junction bases: 3. CDR1 SGHDN and CDR2 FVKESK come from the germline V gene.

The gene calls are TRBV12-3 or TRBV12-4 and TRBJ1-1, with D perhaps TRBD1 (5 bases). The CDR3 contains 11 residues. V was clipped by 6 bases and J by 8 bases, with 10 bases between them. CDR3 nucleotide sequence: TGTGCCAGCAGCATGGGACTAGAAGCTTTCTTT. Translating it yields CASSMGLEAFF.

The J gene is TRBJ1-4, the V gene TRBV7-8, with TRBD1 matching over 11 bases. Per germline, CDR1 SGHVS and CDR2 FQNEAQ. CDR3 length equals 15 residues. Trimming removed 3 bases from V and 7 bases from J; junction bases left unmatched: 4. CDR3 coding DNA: TGTGCCAGCAGCTTCGGACAGGGGGCGAGTGAAAAACTGTTTTTT. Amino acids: CASSFGQGASEKLFF.